The 22 T cell receptor beta chains in this list originate from one sample, sequenced in a study of human T cells and chemical hapten exposure. Time point defined: patch test 1, 2 weeks after DPC sensitization. Treatment described: therapeutic diphenylcyclopropenone sensitization with weekly scalp DPC. TCRdb re-derived calls from the RACE reads in MiXCR, one entry per CDR3 protein. The sample holds some 340,000 distinct CDR3 sequences, roughly 6.9% seen once. The material was whole blood, obtained in connection with sensitization to the hapten diphenylcyclopropenone (DPC). These receptors originate from a woman under 30 with alopecia areata. Some clones in this sample may be carry-over from other donors' samples.

This clonotype was picked up many times. The chain links TRBV7-2 to TRBJ2-7; a weak D match, TRBD2 (7 bases). V was cut by 3 bases and J by 6 bases, with 15 bases left in between. This CDR3 is 14 amino acids long. Germline V gene lookup returns CDR1 SGHTA and CDR2 FQGNSA. The CDR3: CASSFRGAGREQYF. CDR3 nucleotide sequence: TGTGCCAGCAGCTTCCGGGGGGCGGGCCGCGAGCAGTACTTC.

At least ten counts were recorded for this clonotype. The V and J genes are TRBV7-2 and TRBJ2-1, with 8 bases that match TRBD2. V shed 3 bases and J 6 bases; nucleotides not matched to a gene: 7. Germline V gives CDR1 SGHTA, CDR2 FQGNSA. There are 15 residues in the CDR3. CDR3 sequence (DNA): TGTGCCAGCAGCTTTTTACCGGGACTAGGCAATGAGCAGTTCTTC. Translation gives CASSFLPGLGNEQFF.

This clonotype was counted at least ten times. V gene TRBV11-2 combines with J gene TRBJ2-3, with D unclear. Germline CDR1 reads SGHAT; CDR2 reads FQNNGV. This CDR3 contains 12 residues. Between the trimmed V and J ends, which lost 0 bases and 6 bases, there was a span of 4 bases. This chain's CDR3 is CASSLESDTQYF. The CDR3 nucleotides read TGTGCCAGCAGCTTAGAGTCGGATACGCAGTATTTT.

This clonotype was observed a few times. The J gene is TRBJ1-1, the V gene TRBV7-9; D unresolved. The V and J ends lost 6 bases and 3 bases respectively, with 14 bases between them. CDR1 and CDR2 from the germline V gene are SEHNR and FQNEAQ (reference sequence). This CDR3 contains 14 residues. The CDR3 DNA reads as TGTGCCAGCAGTCCCATTACGGCCTACACTGAAGCTTTCTTT. Protein product: CASSPITAYTEAFF.

This clonotype was recorded at least ten times. The chain joins TRBV7-2 to TRBJ2-1, with 9 positions matching TRBD2. The V and J ends lost 5 bases and 2 bases, in that order; junction bases with no gene match: 7. From germline, CDR1 is SGHTA and CDR2 FQGNSA. This CDR3 has 16 residues. CDR3 DNA sequence: TGTGCCAGCAGCCCAGTAGCGGGGGCAACCTACAATGAGCAGTTCTTC. Encoded protein: CASSPVAGATYNEQFF. Supplemented by reference TRBV7-2 and TRBJ2-1, the full variable domain reads GAGVSQSPSNKVTEKGKDVELRCDPISGHTALYWYRQSLGQGLEFLIYFQGNSAPDKSGLPSDRFSAERTGGSVSTLTIQRTQQEDSAVYLCASSPVAGATYNEQFFGPGTRLTVL.

This clonotype was seen a handful of times. The rearrangement joins TRBV7-9 to TRBJ1-1; D not resolved. V lost 8 bases, J lost 9 bases, and 7 bases lay in between. The length of the CDR3 is 9 residues. Per the germline V gene, CDR1 is SEHNR and CDR2 is FQNEAQ (reference sequence). DNA of the CDR3: TGTGCCAGCGGGGAGAAAGCTTTCTTT. It encodes CASGEKAFF.

The rearrangement joins TRBV7-9 to TRBJ1-2, with D possibly TRBD1 on 6 matching bases. This CDR3 has 14 residues. The V gene lost 7 bases and the J gene lost 6 bases, with 18 bases spanning the gap. Looked up from germline, CDR1 is SEHNR and CDR2 is FQNEAQ (reference sequence). CDR3 region: CASNREGGKNGYTF. The CDR3 DNA reads as TGTGCCAGCAACAGGGAAGGGGGGAAGAATGGCTACACCTTC.

The sample holds a few counts of this clonotype. The chain recombines TRBV29-1 with TRBJ1-3, with 8 bases fitting TRBD1. There are 14 residues in the CDR3. V lost 3 bases to trimming and J lost 5 bases; unmatched junction nucleotides: 6. CDR1 is SQVTM and CDR2 is ANQGSEA in the germline V gene. The CDR3 coding sequence is TGCAGCGTTGATGTGACAGGGGCTCGAAACACCATATATTTT. This encodes CSVDVTGARNTIYF. The variable domain in full, completed from reference TRBV29-1 and TRBJ1-3, reads SAVISQKPSRDICQRGTSLTIQCQVDSQVTMMFWYRQQPGQSLTLIATANQGSEATYESGFVIDKFPISRPNLTFSTLTVSNMSPEDSSIYLCSVDVTGARNTIYFGEGSWLTVV.

The chain employs TRBV12-3 or TRBV12-4 and TRBJ1-1; D ambiguous. The CDR3 loop spans 13 amino acids. Trimming cost V 10 bases and J 0 bases, with 12 bases left between them. CDR3 nucleotides: TGTGCCAACCGTCGACGGGTGAACACTGAAGCTTTCTTT. It translates to CANRRRVNTEAFF.

J is TRBJ1-2 and V is TRBV7-8; D is ambiguous. The V and J ends lost 4 bases and 4 bases respectively, with 13 bases between them. Looked up from germline, CDR1 is SGHVS and CDR2 is FQNEAQ. The CDR3 runs 14 residues. The CDR3 sequence is CASSSETLAYGYTF. CDR3 bases: TGTGCCAGCAGCTCGGAGACTCTAGCCTATGGCTACACCTTC.

This clonotype was recorded at least ten times. The chain carries TRBV29-1 and TRBJ1-1, with 7 nucleotides matching TRBD1. The trim removed 2 bases at V and 4 bases at J, leaving 1 base unmatched. CDR1 and CDR2 from the germline V gene are SQVTM and ANQGSEA. This CDR3 region has 12 residues. CDR3 in amino acids: CSVEQGGTEAFF. As DNA, the CDR3 is TGCAGCGTTGAACAGGGGGGCACTGAAGCTTTCTTT. Using reference TRBV29-1 and TRBJ1-1 for the parts outside the CDR3, the full variable domain is SAVISQKPSRDICQRGTSLTIQCQVDSQVTMMFWYRQQPGQSLTLIATANQGSEATYESGFVIDKFPISRPNLTFSTLTVSNMSPEDSSIYLCSVEQGGTEAFFGQGTRLTVV.

The chain has TRBV7-2 and TRBJ2-3; D gene ambiguous. The germline V gene encodes CDR1 SGHTA and CDR2 FQGNSA. The CDR3 has 12 residues. V dropped 6 bases and J dropped 12 bases, with 16 bases sitting between them. The CDR3 DNA follows: TGTGCCAGCAGTTTCGGGTCAGTGTCCCAGTATTTT. It is translated as CASSFGSVSQYF.

V and J are TRBV4-1 and TRBJ2-3, with TRBD1 matching over 8 bases. This CDR3 comprises 15 residues. The germline V gene encodes CDR1 MGHRA and CDR2 YSYEKL. V lost 6 bases and J lost 5; bases outside the gene matches: 10. The CDR3 DNA is TGCGCCAGCAGTCCGACAGGGGTTCGGGGAGATACGCAGTATTTT. Encoded protein: CASSPTGVRGDTQYF.

This chain uses TRBV27 with TRBJ1-6, with 7 bases that match TRBD1. The germline gives CDR1 MNHEY, CDR2 SMNVEV (reference sequence). CDR3 length: 17 residues. The J segment lost 0 bases and the V segment lost 4 bases, leaving 6 bases of the junction unmatched. The CDR3 reads CASSSLRDSSYNSPLHF. The CDR3 coding sequence is TGTGCCAGCAGTTCTCTCCGGGACAGCTCCTATAATTCACCCCTCCACTTT.

In this sample, this clonotype turned up a few times. In nucleotides, the CDR3 is TGTGCCAGCAGCCAAGATCTGCTGGGAGGGAGTCAGCCCCAGCATTTT. Translation gives CASSQDLLGGSQPQHF. The chain carries TRBV4-2 and TRBJ1-5; D is ambiguous. V lost 0 bases to trimming and J lost 6 bases, with 15 bases between them. CDR1 and CDR2 from the germline V gene are LGHNA and YNFKEQ. The CDR3 totals 16 residues.

There are a few counts of this clonotype. The V call is TRBV18, the J call TRBJ1-3; D unresolved. The CDR3 has 15 amino acids. Germline lookup yields CDR1 KGHSH and CDR2 LQKENI. Deletions cut 2 bases from V and 2 bases from J, with 10 bases between. CDR3 sequence reads: CASSPERGPGNTIYF. The DNA of the CDR3 is TGTGCCAGCTCACCAGAACGTGGCCCTGGAAACACCATATATTTT.

This clonotype has just a few counts. V is TRBV11-1 and J is TRBJ2-3; D is ambiguous. The germline V gene encodes CDR1 SGHAT and CDR2 FQDESV (reference sequence). The ends were cut back, 3 bases at V and 2 bases at J, with 9 bases in the middle. This CDR3 has 14 amino acids. The CDR3 loop is CASSFNGLTDTQYF. The CDR3 DNA sequence: TGTGCCAGCAGCTTTAACGGCCTCACAGATACGCAGTATTTT.

This clonotype showed up just a few times. The chain carries TRBV19 and TRBJ2-2, with 12 bases aligning to TRBD2. CDR1 and CDR2 (germline): LNHDA, SQIVND (reference sequence). The CDR3 has 12 amino acids. V lost 10 bases, J lost 8 bases, and 2 bases stayed unmatched. The CDR3 is CATGLAGGELFF. CDR3 in DNA: TGTGCCACCGGACTAGCGGGGGGGGAGCTGTTTTTT.

This clonotype was counted a few times. The rearrangement uses TRBV3-1 and TRBJ1-5; unclear D gene. Germline CDR1 is LGHDT and CDR2 is YNNKEL (reference sequence). The CDR3 contains 15 residues. V shed 1 base and J shed 1 base, with 8 bases lying between them. CDR3 residues: CASSQGPISNQPQHF. The CDR3 nucleotides are TGTGCCAGCAGCCAAGGACCTATAAGCAATCAGCCCCAGCATTTT.

Concerning this clonotype itself: Since the CDR3 does not end with the conserved phenylalanine or tryptophan, this likely comes from a read error. This chain uses TRBV7-9 with TRBJ2-7, with D tentatively TRBD1 (6 bases). The CDR3 consists of 13 residues. CDR1 and CDR2 from the germline V gene are SEHNR and FQNEAQ (reference sequence). The V end lost 6 bases, the J end lost 2 bases, and 11 bases lay between the germline ends. In DNA form, the CDR3 reads TGTGCCAGCAGTTTTGACAGGCCCTACGAGCAGTACTCC. Its protein is CASSFDRPYEQYS.

This clonotype was counted only a few times. The chain joins TRBV11-2 to TRBJ2-5, with a tentative D call TRBD2 (5 bases). CDR3 length equals 13 residues. Between the trimmed V and J ends, which lost 3 bases and 3 bases, there was a span of 8 bases. Germline V gene lookup returns CDR1 SGHAT and CDR2 FQNNGV. Here the CDR3 DNA reads TGTGCCAGCAGCTTCGGACTGAAAGAGACCCAGTACTTC. Translation: CASSFGLKETQYF.

DNA of the CDR3: TGTGCCAGCAGCTTAAGGAGGGGGAAAGCTTTCTTT. Amino acids: CASSLRRGKAFF. The chain carries TRBV7-2 and TRBJ1-1; weak D call: TRBD1 (6 bases). Germline V CDR1 and CDR2: SGHTA, FQGNSA. The CDR3 is 12 amino acids. Trimming left V 2 bases short and J 9 bases short, with 10 bases between.